This entry lists 14 T cell receptor beta chains sequenced from one sample in a study of blood T cell repertoires in COVID-19. This table comes from immunoSEQ multiplex PCR, and its TCRdb copy is limited to in-frame clones, with some not included. The sample includes approximately 180,000 clones, around 83% of them seen just once. Source material: PBMCs or T cells enriched from blood (not recorded which). The receptors stem from a man aged 35-49 years who had recovered from COVID-19.

J is TRBJ1-1 and V is TRBV4-2; D is ambiguous. The germline V and J ends were trimmed by 4 bases and 1 base, with 10 bases remaining between them. CDR1 and CDR2 (germline): LGHNA, YNFKEQ. The CDR3 spans 14 residues. Here the CDR3 DNA reads TGTGCCAGCAGCCCAAAACAGACGAACACTGAAGCTTTCTTT. Translation: CASSPKQTNTEAFF.

In its sample, this clone was seen a few times. The rearrangement links TRBV3-1 (or the pseudogene TRBV3-2) to TRBJ2-1, with D possibly TRBD2 on 5 matching bases. The CDR3 consists of 16 residues. Trimming took off 5 bases at V and 0 bases at J, with 14 bases between the two ends. Germline V gene sequence: CDR1 LGHDT, CDR2 YNNKEL (reference sequence). CDR3 sequence: CASSVRGLSSYNEQFF. The CDR3 DNA is TGTGCCAGCAGCGTTCGCGGGTTAAGCTCCTACAATGAGCAGTTCTTC.

CDR3 nucleotide sequence: TGCGCCAGCAGCCCACAGGGGCCTAATCAGCCCCAGCATTTT. The encoded protein is CASSPQGPNQPQHF. The gene calls are TRBV4-1 and TRBJ1-5; 7 nucleotides agree with TRBD1. The J segment lost 4 bases and the V segment lost 4 bases, leaving 4 bases of the junction unmatched. There are 14 residues in the CDR3. Germline V gene data show CDR1 as MGHRA and CDR2 as YSYEKL.

This sequence joins TRBV3-1 (or the pseudogene TRBV3-2) and TRBJ2-7, with TRBD1 identical over 8 bases. Trimming took 0 bases from V and 3 from J; bases not matched to a gene: 1. CDR3 length equals 14 residues. Germline CDR1 LGHDT, CDR2 YNNKEL (reference sequence). CDR3 coding DNA: TGTGCCAGCAGCCAAGACAGGGGGCACTACGAGCAGTACTTC. It is translated as CASSQDRGHYEQYF.

V and J are TRBV2 and TRBJ2-3; TRBD2 agrees at 8 bases. In germline, CDR1 is SNHLY, CDR2 FYNNEI. The CDR3 covers 15 residues. The J segment lost 0 bases and the V segment lost 7 bases, leaving 6 bases of the junction unmatched. The CDR3 loop is CASTRGGESTDTQYF. Written as DNA, the CDR3 is TGTGCCAGCACCCGGGGGGGGGAAAGCACAGATACGCAGTATTTT. Looking up the rest from reference TRBV2 and TRBJ2-3 gives the full variable domain: EPEVTQTPSHQVTQMGQEVILRCVPISNHLYFYWYRQILGQKVEFLVSFYNNEISEKSEIFDDQFSVERPDGSNFTLKIRSTKLEDSAMYFCASTRGGESTDTQYFGPGTRLTVL.

V is TRBV9 and J is TRBJ1-1, with no clear D. The CDR3 covers 13 residues. The V end lost 2 bases, the J end lost 5 bases, and 10 bases lay between the germline ends. In germline, CDR1 is SGDLS, CDR2 YYNGEE. CDR3 DNA: TGTGCCAGCAGCGTCAGGTCGGGGACTGAAGCTTTCTTT. This gives the protein CASSVRSGTEAFF.

The V call is TRBV7-9, the J call TRBJ1-1, with D perhaps matching TRBD1 (6 bases). The CDR3 totals 15 residues. CDR1 and CDR2 from the germline V gene are SEHNR and FQNEAQ (reference sequence). The ends were cut back, 1 base at V and 3 bases at J, with 12 bases in the middle. CDR3 sequence reads: CASSLVSGVDTEAFF. DNA of the CDR3: TGTGCCAGCAGCTTAGTGTCAGGGGTAGACACTGAAGCTTTCTTT.

The V gene is TRBV19, the J gene TRBJ1-4, with no clear D. The V end lost 4 bases, the J end lost 10 bases, and 16 bases lay between the germline ends. The CDR3 loop spans 14 amino acids. Germline lookup yields CDR1 LNHDA and CDR2 SQIVND (reference sequence). This chain's CDR3 is CASSTVTSEGKLFF. For the CDR3, the DNA is TGTGCCAGTAGTACGGTTACCTCTGAGGGAAAACTGTTTTTT. Full variable domain (outside the CDR3, taken from reference TRBV19 and TRBJ1-4): DGGITQSPKYLFRKEGQNVTLSCEQNLNHDAMYWYRQDPGQGLRLIYYSQIVNDFQKGDIAEGYSVSREKKESFPLTVTSAQKNPTAFYLCASSTVTSEGKLFFGSGTQLSVL.

This CDR3 reads CASSYGTNYGYTF. The CDR3 bases are TGTGCCAGCAGTTACGGGACAAATTATGGCTACACCTTC. The J gene is TRBJ1-2, the V gene TRBV6-5, with D perhaps matching TRBD1 (6 bases). V was trimmed by 2 bases and J by 5 bases, leaving 9 bases between them. The germline CDR1 and CDR2 sequences are MNHEY and SVGAGI. The CDR3 totals 13 residues.

A single count supports this clone. The chain is built from TRBV11-2 and TRBJ1-5; 9 bases fit TRBD1. This CDR3 has 15 amino acids. V was pared by 5 bases and J by 3 bases, with 5 bases of the junction left unmatched. CDR1 is SGHAT, CDR2 FQNNGV, per germline. CDR3 in DNA: TGTGCCAGCAGCCGGGGGACAGGGAACAATCAGCCCCAGCATTTT. Protein: CASSRGTGNNQPQHF.

This clone was seen only once. This chain links TRBV7-8 with TRBJ2-7; the D gene is possibly TRBD1 (6 bases). Trimming took 1 base from V and 4 from J, leaving 14 bases between them. Per the germline V gene, CDR1 is SGHVS and CDR2 is FQNEAQ. The CDR3 totals 15 residues. The CDR3 spells CASSLVQGSLYEQYF. The DNA for the CDR3 is TGTGCCAGCAGCTTAGTCCAGGGGTCTTTGTACGAGCAGTACTTC.

This rearrangement joins TRBV4-2 to TRBJ1-2; possible D gene TRBD1, 6 bases. Germline CDR1 and CDR2: LGHNA and YNFKEQ. The CDR3 loop spans 14 amino acids. Trimming took off 2 bases at V and 5 bases at J, with 12 bases between the two ends. CDR3 sequence reads: CASSQHGGQYGYTF. CDR3 coding DNA: TGTGCCAGCAGCCAACACGGCGGACAGTATGGCTACACCTTC.

The chain recombines TRBV5-1 with TRBJ1-5; 9 bases line up with TRBD1. The CDR3 sequence is 14 residues long. V lost 4 bases, J lost 6 bases, and 5 bases stayed unmatched. CDR1 SGHRS and CDR2 YFSETQ come from the germline V gene. CDR3: CASSQGQGGQPQHF. The CDR3 DNA follows: TGCGCCAGCAGCCAGGGACAGGGAGGTCAGCCCCAGCATTTT.

The chain couples TRBV5-1 to TRBJ2-1; TRBD1 matches at 8 bases. This CDR3 region has 15 residues. V trimming: 4 bases; J trimming: 7 bases; junction bases outside the gene matches: 10. Germline values: CDR1 SGHRS, CDR2 YFSETQ. The CDR3 region is CASSLRPDRGNEQFF. The CDR3 coding sequence is TGCGCCAGCAGCCTCCGACCTGACAGGGGAAATGAGCAGTTCTTC.